A single sample is the source of the 5 T cell receptor beta chains below, sequenced in a study of blood T cell repertoires in COVID-19. The table came from immunoSEQ multiplex PCR; TCRdb's copy has only in-frame clones and leaves some out. There are more than 200,000 clones in the sample; around 81% occur only once, and 6.5% to 8.5% lies in the top ten. The sequencing sample was made of PBMCs or T cells enriched from blood (not recorded which). The origin of the receptors is a middle-aged woman with acute COVID-19.

The chain has TRBV4-1 and TRBJ2-3; possibly TRBD1 for D (6 bases). Between the trimmed V and J ends, which lost 2 bases and 2 bases, there was a span of 14 bases. This CDR3 has 16 residues. The V gene's germline CDR1 is MGHRA and CDR2 YSYEKL. DNA for the CDR3: TGCGCCAGCAGCCAACCCCAGGGGATGAACACAGATACGCAGTATTTT. This gives the protein CASSQPQGMNTDTQYF.

This clone was seen only a few times. V and J are TRBV12-3 or TRBV12-4 and TRBJ2-7; tentative D call: TRBD2 (6 bases). V lost 4 bases to trimming and J lost 6 bases, with 13 bases between them. There are 13 residues in the CDR3. The CDR3 DNA reads TGTGCCAGCAGTTCGTGGACGGAGGGCGAGCAGTACTTC. It translates to CASSSWTEGEQYF.

This clone was detected a few times. The chain carries TRBV28 and TRBJ2-4; weak D call: TRBD1 (5 bases). The CDR3 is 17 residues long. Trimming removed 5 bases from V and 3 bases from J, with 20 bases in between. The germline gives CDR1 MDHEN, CDR2 SYDVKM. The CDR3 reads CASSQIGGQGSKNIQYF. The DNA for the CDR3 is TGTGCCAGCAGTCAAATAGGTGGGCAGGGTAGCAAAAACATTCAGTACTTC.

The genes are TRBV15 and TRBJ2-1, with TRBD2 identical over 8 bases. J was trimmed by 9 bases and V by 1 base; bases with no gene match: 5. Germline V gives CDR1 LNHNV, CDR2 YYDKDF (reference sequence). The CDR3 spans 14 residues. CDR3 protein: CATSRGAGETEQFF. CDR3 nucleotide sequence: TGTGCCACCAGCAGAGGAGCGGGAGAAACTGAGCAGTTCTTC.

The chain couples TRBV10-3 to TRBJ2-1, with 9 nucleotides matching TRBD2. Germline V gene data show CDR1 as ENHRY and CDR2 as SYGVKD. This CDR3 spans 16 amino acids. Trimming removed 6 bases from V and 4 bases from J; junction bases left unmatched: 10. The CDR3 here is CAIRDPYSGSYNEQFF. The CDR3 DNA follows: TGTGCCATCAGGGACCCGTATAGCGGGAGTTACAATGAGCAGTTCTTC.